Shown below are 24 T cell receptor beta chains from a single sample sequenced in a study of blood T cell repertoires in COVID-19. TCRdb's copy holds only in-frame clones and misses some; the assay was immunoSEQ multiplex PCR. The sample has more than 90,000 clones; over 70% are singletons. The sequenced sample consisted of peripheral blood. These receptors came from an older woman with acute or convalescent COVID-19.

J is TRBJ2-3 and V is TRBV14, with D possibly being TRBD1 (6 bases). CDR1 is SGHDN, CDR2 FVKESK, per germline. Deletions cut 4 bases from V and 4 bases from J, with 12 bases between. The CDR3 is 14 residues long. CDR3: CASSLRQVPDTQYF. CDR3 bases: TGTGCCAGCAGCCTGAGACAGGTCCCAGATACGCAGTATTTT.

The chain joins TRBV19 to TRBJ2-5, with 7 bases that match TRBD1. V gave up 1 base and J gave up 2 bases; unmatched junction bases: 4. Looked up from germline, CDR1 is LNHDA and CDR2 is SQIVND (reference sequence). This CDR3 is 15 amino acids long. Here the CDR3 reads CASSIVTGNQETQYF. The CDR3 DNA is TGTGCCAGTAGTATAGTGACAGGGAATCAAGAGACCCAGTACTTC. The full variable domain, its missing parts supplied by reference TRBV19 and TRBJ2-5, is DGGITQSPKYLFRKEGQNVTLSCEQNLNHDAMYWYRQDPGQGLRLIYYSQIVNDFQKGDIAEGYSVSREKKESFPLTVTSAQKNPTAFYLCASSIVTGNQETQYFGPGTRLLVL.

V is TRBV7-9 and J is TRBJ2-5, with TRBD1 identical over 8 bases. The CDR3 is 16 amino acids. The V gene end was trimmed by 2 bases and the J gene end by 1 base; junction bases not matched to a gene: 6. Germline V gene lookup returns CDR1 SEHNR and CDR2 FQNEAQ (reference sequence). The CDR3 sequence: CASSLITGQGQETQYF. The CDR3 nucleotides are TGTGCCAGCAGCTTAATTACCGGACAGGGCCAAGAGACCCAGTACTTC.

This clone was detected only once. V is TRBV7-3 and J is TRBJ1-2; no firm D call. Germline V gene data show CDR1 as SGHTA and CDR2 as FQGTGA. Trimming removed 0 bases from V and 4 bases from J, with 12 bases in between. The CDR3 length is 15 residues. The CDR3 loop is CASSLTLAGSYGYTF. In DNA form, the CDR3 reads TGTGCCAGCAGCTTAACTTTAGCGGGGAGCTATGGCTACACCTTC.

The chain joins TRBV28 to TRBJ1-5; D perhaps matches TRBD1 (6 bases). This CDR3 is 15 amino acids long. CDR1 MDHEN and CDR2 SYDVKM come from the germline V gene. The germline V and J ends were trimmed by 5 bases and 6 bases, with 17 bases remaining between them. This CDR3 is CASSPWTDRPQPQHF. DNA for the CDR3: TGTGCCAGCAGTCCCTGGACCGACAGGCCTCAGCCCCAGCATTTT.

This clone came up a few times. V usage is TRBV7-8 and J usage is TRBJ2-1; 7 positions match TRBD1. This CDR3 spans 17 amino acids. Germline assignment: CDR1 SGHVS and CDR2 FQNEAQ. V was clipped by 5 bases and J by 0 bases; unmatched bases: 10. CDR3 residues: CASSPPIRTGSYNEQFF. The CDR3 coding sequence is TGTGCCAGCAGCCCGCCTATCCGGACAGGCTCCTACAATGAGCAGTTCTTC.

In this sample, this clone turned up a few times. The rearrangement joins TRBV5-1 to TRBJ2-3, with 8 bases matching TRBD2. Trimming at V came to 0 bases and at J to 2 bases, leaving 5 bases not matched to a gene. Germline assignment: CDR1 SGHRS and CDR2 YFSETQ. The CDR3 totals 16 residues. The DNA for the CDR3 is TGCGCCAGCAGCTTGGGTAGCGGGACACTCACAGATACGCAGTATTTT. This gives the protein CASSLGSGTLTDTQYF. Together with reference TRBV5-1 and TRBJ2-3, the CDR3 gives the full variable domain: KAGVTQTPRYLIKTRGQQVTLSCSPISGHRSVSWYQQTPGQGLQFLFEYFSETQRNKGNFPGRFSGRQFSNSRSEMNVSTLELGDSALYLCASSLGSGTLTDTQYFGPGTRLTVL.

The chain is built from TRBV7-3 and TRBJ2-1; 7 bases agree with TRBD1. Trimming removed 4 bases from V and 6 bases from J; junction bases left unmatched: 6. From germline, CDR1 is SGHTA and CDR2 FQGTGA. The CDR3 is made up of 14 amino acids. The CDR3 loop reads CASSWQGGVNEQFF. CDR3 bases: TGTGCCAGCAGCTGGCAAGGGGGCGTCAATGAGCAGTTCTTC.

This clone was observed a single time. The V and J genes are TRBV4-1 and TRBJ1-2; weak D call: TRBD1 (6 bases). The germline V gene encodes CDR1 MGHRA and CDR2 YSYEKL. The CDR3 totals 17 residues. V was shortened by 0 bases and J by 1 base, with 15 bases between the two germline ends. CDR3 nucleotides: TGCGCCAGCAGCCAAGATCGGAACAGGGTCGATAACTATGGCTACACCTTC. Amino acids: CASSQDRNRVDNYGYTF.

The chain recombines TRBV2 with TRBJ2-7; TRBD2 aligns across 12 bases. The CDR3 totals 15 residues. CDR1 SNHLY and CDR2 FYNNEI come from the germline V gene. With V trimmed by 6 bases and J by 2 bases, 5 bases remained unmatched. The DNA for the CDR3 is TGTGCCAGCAGACCTACTAGCGGGGGGACCTACGAGCAGTACTTC. This gives the protein CASRPTSGGTYEQYF.

V is TRBV9 and J is TRBJ1-1; 11 bases fit TRBD1. Germline CDR1 SGDLS, CDR2 YYNGEE. This CDR3 spans 16 amino acids. V shed 4 bases and J 0 bases; nucleotides not matched to a gene: 5. The CDR3 nucleotides read TGTGCCAGCAGCACGGGGGACAGGGGGATGAACACTGAAGCTTTCTTT. It codes for CASSTGDRGMNTEAFF.

This chain uses TRBV6-5 with TRBJ2-3; TRBD2 matches at 9 bases. CDR1 is MNHEY and CDR2 is SVGAGI in the germline V gene. The CDR3 runs 16 residues. V shed 0 bases, J shed 2 bases, and the junction held 3 bases outside the gene matches. CDR3 amino acids: CASSYSAGGFTDTQYF. CDR3 nucleotides: TGTGCCAGCAGTTACTCCGCGGGGGGGTTCACAGATACGCAGTATTTT.

The chain has TRBV5-1 and TRBJ2-2; 13 positions match TRBD2. The germline V gene has CDR1 SGHRS and CDR2 YFSETQ. V dropped 4 bases and J dropped 7; count of bases not matched to a gene: 10. This CDR3 has 17 residues. The CDR3 sequence: CASSLGLAGQRDGELFF. CDR3 in DNA: TGCGCCAGCAGCCTGGGACTAGCGGGGCAACGCGACGGGGAGCTGTTTTTT.

The chain employs TRBV19 and TRBJ2-3; D unclear. Germline V gives CDR1 LNHDA, CDR2 SQIVND (reference sequence). The CDR3 loop spans 15 amino acids. V lost 3 bases and J lost 6, with 16 bases in between. The CDR3 nucleotides read TGTGCCAGTAGTATCCCCAGCGAAGGTTGGGATACGCAGTATTTT. As protein: CASSIPSEGWDTQYF.

The V gene is TRBV19, the J gene TRBJ1-3; no definite D call. CDR1 and CDR2 from the germline V gene are LNHDA and SQIVND (reference sequence). CDR3 length: 15 residues. Trimming left V 6 bases short and J 3 bases short, with 15 bases between. CDR3 protein: CASRRAYGFGNTIYF. The CDR3 DNA reads as TGTGCCAGTAGGCGGGCGTACGGCTTTGGAAACACCATATATTTT.

The V and J genes are TRBV19 and TRBJ2-5, with 8 positions matching TRBD2. This CDR3 is built from 16 residues. Looked up from germline, CDR1 is LNHDA and CDR2 is SQIVND (reference sequence). The ends lost 1 base at V and 4 bases at J; junction bases unmatched: 8. CDR3 protein: CASSIVGGASRETQYF. The CDR3, as DNA: TGTGCCAGTAGTATAGTCGGGGGGGCCAGTCGAGAGACCCAGTACTTC.

This clone turned up a few times. The gene calls are TRBV7-9 and TRBJ1-1; D is possibly TRBD1 (5 bases). Between the trimmed V and J ends, which lost 1 base and 0 bases, there was a span of 9 bases. The CDR3 runs to 15 residues. Germline assignment: CDR1 SEHNR and CDR2 FQNEAQ (reference sequence). This chain's CDR3 is CASSLGGTVNTEAFF. CDR3 bases: TGTGCCAGCAGCTTAGGGGGGACTGTGAACACTGAAGCTTTCTTT.

The genes are TRBV9 and TRBJ2-1, with TRBD2 as a possible D gene (5 bases). The V end was cut by 2 bases, the J end by 10 bases, with 10 bases between. This CDR3 is built from 12 residues. The V gene's germline CDR1 is SGDLS and CDR2 YYNGEE. The CDR3 bases are TGTGCCAGCAGCGTCCGGGAACGGGAGCAGTTCTTC. Translated, it gives CASSVREREQFF.

This clone was seen a few times. This chain uses TRBV19 with TRBJ1-5; no definite D call. CDR1 is LNHDA, CDR2 SQIVND, per germline (reference sequence). This CDR3 has 14 amino acids. V lost 7 bases to trimming and J lost 1 base, with 11 bases between them. CDR3 sequence (DNA): TGTGCCAGTAATTTTTTGAGGAGCAATCAGCCCCAGCATTTT. This translates into CASNFLRSNQPQHF.

The count of this clone is one. This chain connects TRBV6-1 to TRBJ1-3; perhaps TRBD1 as D (6 bases). Trimming shortened V by 0 bases and J by 8 bases, and 14 bases separated the two germline ends. This CDR3 region has 15 residues. CDR1 and CDR2 (germline): MNHNS, SASEGT. CDR3 bases: TGTGCCAGCAGTGAAGCCCAGGGGCTTATGGACACCATATATTTT. It specifies CASSEAQGLMDTIYF.

The chain recombines TRBV19 with TRBJ2-3; 8 bases are a match to TRBD2. J was trimmed by 3 bases and V by 5 bases; bases with no gene match: 4. CDR1 LNHDA and CDR2 SQIVND come from the germline V gene (reference sequence). CDR3 length equals 14 residues. CDR3 sequence (DNA): TGTGCCAGTAGTCCCCGCGGGAGGACAGATACGCAGTATTTT. It is translated as CASSPRGRTDTQYF.

The rearrangement uses TRBV12-3 or TRBV12-4 and TRBJ1-1; D is undetermined. This CDR3 has 11 residues. The ends were cut back, 5 bases at V and 4 bases at J, with 5 bases in the middle. The CDR3 protein is CASSPLTEAFF. For the CDR3, the DNA is TGTGCCAGCAGTCCCCTCACTGAAGCTTTCTTT.

V gene TRBV9 combines with J gene TRBJ1-1; 9 bases fit TRBD1. This CDR3 is built from 17 residues. After removal of 0 bases from V and 6 bases from J, the junction contained 12 bases not matched to a gene. Germline assignment: CDR1 SGDLS and CDR2 YYNGEE. DNA for the CDR3: TGTGCCAGCAGCGTAGGCCCTTCGGGACAGGGTCTCGCTGAAGCTTTCTTT. Encoded protein: CASSVGPSGQGLAEAFF.

The gene calls are TRBV15 and TRBJ2-1, with 7 bases fitting TRBD1. J gave up 4 bases and V 3 bases, and 9 bases lay outside the gene matches. CDR1 is LNHNV, CDR2 YYDKDF, per germline (reference sequence). This CDR3 has 16 residues. The CDR3 DNA follows: TGTGCCACCAGCAGGAACCTCGGGACAGATTACAATGAGCAGTTCTTC. Amino acid sequence: CATSRNLGTDYNEQFF. Full variable domain (rest looked up from reference TRBV15 and TRBJ2-1): DAMVIQNPRYQVTQFGKPVTLSCSQTLNHNVMYWYQQKSSQAPKLLFHYYDKDFNNEADTPDNFQSRRPNTSFCFLDIRSPGLGDTAMYLCATSRNLGTDYNEQFFGPGTRLTVL.